The 13 T cell receptor beta chains below all came from one sample that was sequenced in a study of response to subunit inactivated influenza vaccine. TCRdb reanalysed the RT-PCR reads using MiXCR and keeps one entry per CDR3 protein. The sample gives hundreds of thousands of distinct CDR3 sequences, about 11% of which show up once; roughly 10% is in the top ten. This material consisted of PBMCs from blood, taken on the day of vaccination. The origin of the receptors is a man in his fifties who received an inactivated influenza vaccine.

Ten or more counts support this clonotype. The chain uses TRBV3-1 and TRBJ1-2, with a weak D call TRBD1 (5 bases). Germline CDR1 is LGHDT and CDR2 is YNNKEL (reference sequence). CDR3 length: 16 amino acids. V gave up 5 bases and J gave up 4 bases, with 20 bases separating them. DNA for the CDR3: TGTGCCAGCAGCAAGATCCGGGGGTTGGTATCCTATGGCTACACCTTC. This translates into CASSKIRGLVSYGYTF.

This clonotype was found a few times. The chain uses TRBV28 and TRBJ2-7, with TRBD1 identical over 8 bases. The CDR3 is 14 amino acids. V lost 3 bases, J lost 0 bases, and 1 base stayed unmatched. The germline CDR1 and CDR2 sequences are MDHEN and SYDVKM. CDR3 sequence (DNA): TGTGCCAGCAGTTTCACAGGGGGCTCCTACGAGCAGTACTTC. Protein product: CASSFTGGSYEQYF.

This clonotype was counted many times. DNA of the CDR3: TGTGCCAGCAGTTTATCGCACAGCGGGATGAACACTGAAGCTTTCTTT. It encodes CASSLSHSGMNTEAFF. The J gene is TRBJ1-1, the V gene TRBV27; unclear D gene. CDR1 is MNHEY and CDR2 is SMNVEV in the germline V gene (reference sequence). This CDR3 comprises 16 residues. Trimming took off 0 bases at V and 0 bases at J, with 11 bases between the two ends.

The chain couples TRBV4-1 to TRBJ1-2; D is unclear. Germline values: CDR1 MGHRA, CDR2 YSYEKL. This CDR3 contains 13 residues. V lost 1 base and J 4 bases, leaving 7 bases between the germline ends. The CDR3 sequence: CASSQGVAYGYTF. Here the CDR3 DNA reads TGCGCCAGCAGCCAAGGTGTGGCCTATGGCTACACCTTC.

This clonotype was seen a few times. J is TRBJ2-3 and V is TRBV18; 9 nucleotides agree with TRBD2. Germline V CDR1 and CDR2: KGHSH, LQKENI. The CDR3 loop spans 18 amino acids. V lost 2 bases, J lost 2 bases, and 11 bases stayed unmatched. This CDR3 reads CASSPDPLLAGNTDTQYF. The DNA of the CDR3 is TGTGCCAGCTCACCAGATCCTCTACTAGCGGGTAACACAGATACGCAGTATTTT.

The chain employs TRBV4-1 and TRBJ2-7, with D possibly matching TRBD2 (5 bases). The V end was cut by 5 bases, the J end by 5 bases, with 13 bases between. CDR1 and CDR2 (germline): MGHRA, YSYEKL. The CDR3 has 13 residues. The CDR3 DNA is TGCGCCAGCAGCTCTTGGCGGGCGCACGAGCAGTACTTC. Its translation is CASSSWRAHEQYF.

The rearrangement joins TRBV5-6 to TRBJ2-7; tentatively, D is TRBD1 (6 bases). This CDR3 has 15 residues. V was cut by 5 bases and J by 2 bases, with 17 bases left in between. Germline CDR1 SGHDT, CDR2 YYEEEE. Written as DNA, the CDR3 is TGTGCCAGCAGTCGAACAGGGATATTAACCTACGAGCAGTACTTC. Its protein product is CASSRTGILTYEQYF.

The J gene is TRBJ1-2, the V gene TRBV27, with 7 positions matching TRBD1. V dropped 3 bases and J dropped 8; count of bases not matched to a gene: 12. There are 15 residues in the CDR3. CDR1 is MNHEY and CDR2 is SMNVEV in the germline V gene (reference sequence). CDR3 amino acids: CASSLRQGGMRGYTF. The CDR3 DNA sequence: TGTGCCAGCAGTTTGAGACAGGGTGGGATGCGGGGCTACACCTTC.

The chain is built from TRBV12-3 or TRBV12-4 and TRBJ2-1; 10 bases align to TRBD2. CDR3 size: 14 residues. V lost 3 bases, J lost 8 bases, and 4 bases stayed unmatched. The CDR3 bases are TGTGCCAGCAGTTTGCTAGCGGGAGTCGATGAGCAGTTCTTC. This gives the protein CASSLLAGVDEQFF.

The chain has TRBV25-1 and TRBJ1-1; D unclear. This CDR3 is built from 16 residues. Trimming stripped 1 base from V and 7 bases from J, with 19 bases between. CDR1 MGHDK and CDR2 SYGVNS come from the germline V gene. CDR3 region: CASSESTGWRIVEAFF. In nucleotides, the CDR3 is TGTGCCAGCAGTGAATCAACTGGGTGGCGGATCGTTGAAGCTTTCTTT.

This clonotype has only a few counts. The chain combines TRBV5-1 with TRBJ2-7; 11 bases agree with TRBD2. With 0 bases clipped from V and 5 bases from J, the junction kept 4 bases outside the gene matches. This CDR3 has 15 residues. The germline V gene encodes CDR1 SGHRS and CDR2 YFSETQ. The CDR3 DNA reads as TGCGCCAGCAGCTTGGAGGTAGCGGGGGGGAACGAGCAGTACTTC. Translated, it gives CASSLEVAGGNEQYF.

The sample holds a few counts of this clonotype. The V gene is TRBV5-1, the J gene TRBJ1-1; a weak D match, TRBD1 (5 bases). Trimming took 0 bases from V and 9 from J, leaving 9 bases between them. Per germline, CDR1 SGHRS and CDR2 YFSETQ. This CDR3 spans 12 amino acids. The DNA of the CDR3 is TGCGCCAGCAGCTTGGTGAAGGGGCAAGCTTTCTTT. Its protein product is CASSLVKGQAFF.

V is TRBV6-2 or TRBV6-3 and J is TRBJ2-7; D is unclear. Trimming took 6 bases from V and 2 from J, leaving 29 bases between them. In germline, CDR1 is MNHEY, CDR2 SVGEGT. This CDR3 is 19 amino acids long. CDR3 in DNA: TGTGCCAGCAGCACATCCCGCTCCCCCCGCGGCCCTACGACCTACGAGCAGTACTTC. It codes for CASSTSRSPRGPTTYEQYF.